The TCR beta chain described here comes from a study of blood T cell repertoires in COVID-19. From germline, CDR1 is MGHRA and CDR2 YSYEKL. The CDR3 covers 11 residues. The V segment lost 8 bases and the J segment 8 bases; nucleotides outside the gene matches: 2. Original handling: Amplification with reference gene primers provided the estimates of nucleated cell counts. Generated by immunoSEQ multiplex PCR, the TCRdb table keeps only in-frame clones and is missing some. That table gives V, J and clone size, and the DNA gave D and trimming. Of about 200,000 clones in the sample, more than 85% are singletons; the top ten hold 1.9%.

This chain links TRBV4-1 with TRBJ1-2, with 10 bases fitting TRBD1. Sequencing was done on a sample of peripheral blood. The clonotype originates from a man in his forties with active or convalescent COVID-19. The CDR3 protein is CASGQGVGYTF. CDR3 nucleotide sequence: TGCGCCAGCGGACAGGGGGTAGGCTACACCTTC.